Listed below are T cell receptor beta chains from one sample, sequenced in a study of follicular helper T cells after annual influenza vaccination. Profiled with immunoSEQ multiplex PCR; TCRdb holds only in-frame clones, not every one. The repertoire holds around 10,000 clones, with more than 75% as singletons. Material: CXCR5- memory CD4+ T cells sorted from blood, obtained on the day of influenza vaccination. The receptors here all came from an adult who received the influenza vaccine. Each CDR3 is given with its conserved first and last residue. D genes are given only for firm matches. For some rows the clone size is stated as once, few or many, or as a class when expanded; others skip it.

d_call,j_call,clone_size,v_call,cdr3_nt,cdr3_aa
TRBD2,TRBJ2-1,-,TRBV9,TGTGCCAGCAGCCCACACCAGGGACTAGCGGGATCCAATGAGCAGTTCTTC,CASSPHQGLAGSNEQFF
TRBD1,TRBJ1-2,-,TRBV5-1,TGCGCCAGCAGTGAACAGGGGAACTATGGCTACACCTTC,CASSEQGNYGYTF
-,TRBJ1-5,-,TRBV4-2,TGTGCCAGCAGCCAAGATCAGGGAAGCAATCAGCCCCAGCATTTT,CASSQDQGSNQPQHF
-,TRBJ2-2,-,TRBV10-3,TGTGCCATCAGTGAGACAGGTGGGACCGGGGAGCTGTTTTTT,CAISETGGTGELFF
-,TRBJ1-1,-,TRBV27,TGTGCCAGCAGTTTGCAGGGCGGGGTGGCTGAAGCTTTCTTT,CASSLQGGVAEAFF
-,TRBJ1-1,few,TRBV21-1,TGTGCCAGCAGCAAAGAACCCAGGGACATTACTGAAGCTTTCTTT,CASSKEPRDITEAFF
-,TRBJ1-3,-,TRBV6-5,TGTGCCAGCAGCACCCTACCAGTACCGGGAAACACCATATATTTT,CASSTLPVPGNTIYF
-,TRBJ2-1,-,TRBV28,TGTGCCAGCAGTTTACCCTTAACAAGCTACAATGAGCAGTTCTTC,CASSLPLTSYNEQFF
-,TRBJ1-5,-,TRBV6-1,TGTGCCACGCTGTTGGGGGGTAATCAGCCCCAGCATTTT,CATLLGGNQPQHF
TRBD1,TRBJ1-6,few,TRBV6-6,TGTGCCAGCAGTTCTCCAGGGGGCGTTGGTAATTCACCCCTCCACTTT,CASSSPGGVGNSPLHF
TRBD2,TRBJ2-3,-,TRBV5-4,TGTGCCAGCAGCCCGGGGGGAAGCACAGATACGCAGTATTTT,CASSPGGSTDTQYF
TRBD1,TRBJ1-5,-,TRBV27,TGTGCCAGCAGTTTATCGTCGGACAGGGGGGGCAATCAGCCCCAGCATTTT,CASSLSSDRGGNQPQHF
-,TRBJ2-6,-,TRBV7-9,TGTGCCAGCAGCTTAGCGACAGGTGGGAACTCTGGGGCCAACGTCCTGACTTTC,CASSLATGGNSGANVLTF
TRBD1,TRBJ2-2,-,TRBV5-4,TGTGCCAGCAGCCGAAGGGGGCGGATTAACACCGGGGAGCTGTTTTTT,CASSRRGRINTGELFF
-,TRBJ1-1,few,TRBV9,TGTGCCAGCAGCGTAGAACCTCTCTCTGAAGCTTTCTTT,CASSVEPLSEAFF
-,TRBJ2-1,once,TRBV18,TGTGCCAGCTCCCGACAGGAGGATGAGCAGTTCTTC,CASSRQEDEQFF
TRBD1,TRBJ2-2,-,TRBV10-1,TGCGCCAGCAGTTCTCCAACGACAGGGGAAAAAACCGGGGAGCTGTTTTTT,CASSSPTTGEKTGELFF
-,TRBJ1-1,-,TRBV15,TGTGCCACCAGCATAAAAGGGAACACTGAAGCTTTCTTT,CATSIKGNTEAFF
TRBD2,TRBJ2-1,-,TRBV25-1,TGTGCCAGCAGGGAGACGGGACTAGTCCCTCATGAGCAGTTCTTC,CASRETGLVPHEQFF
TRBD1,TRBJ2-1,-,TRBV5-5,TGTGCCAGCAGCTTGGACAGGGGCGTCTACAATGAGCAGTTCTTC,CASSLDRGVYNEQFF
-,TRBJ1-1,-,TRBV29-1,TGCAGCGTCCGTCCAGGGTATAGCACTGAAGCTTTCTTT,CSVRPGYSTEAFF
-,TRBJ1-3,-,TRBV7-8,TGTGCCAGCAGCTGGTACTCGACAGGAGGTGCGGGAAACACCATATATTTT,CASSWYSTGGAGNTIYF
TRBD2,TRBJ2-1,-,TRBV15,TGTGCCACCAGCAAGGGAAATAGCGGGAGCTCCTACAATGAGCAGTTCTTC,CATSKGNSGSSYNEQFF
-,TRBJ2-7,-,TRBV14,TGTGCCAGCAGCCAAGGGATTCTAAGGGGGGGAAACTACGAGCAGTACTTC,CASSQGILRGGNYEQYF
TRBD1,TRBJ1-4,-,TRBV5-1,TGCGCCAGCAGCTTTGGACAGGGAGGTAATGAAAAACTGTTTTTT,CASSFGQGGNEKLFF
TRBD2,TRBJ2-3,-,TRBV2,TGTGCCAGCAGTGATGCTAGCGGGATTACAGATACGCAGTATTTT,CASSDASGITDTQYF
TRBD1,TRBJ1-4,-,TRBV6-5,TGTGCCAGCAGTCTGGACAGGGGGCGCGAGAAACTGTTTTTT,CASSLDRGREKLFF
-,TRBJ2-7,-,TRBV7-2,TGTGCCAGCAGCACAGTTGGAGAGGGGGTGAAGGCCTACGAGCAGTACTTC,CASSTVGEGVKAYEQYF
TRBD1,TRBJ2-7,once,TRBV6-5,TGTGCCAGCGGACCCACAGGGGGGATGTCCTACGAGCAGTACTTC,CASGPTGGMSYEQYF
-,TRBJ1-2,once,TRBV7-9,TGTGCCAGCAGCTTAGAGAGGGGCTCCTATGGCTACACCTTC,CASSLERGSYGYTF
-,TRBJ2-2,-,TRBV7-2,TGTGCCAGCAGCCCCCCCTCATCCTTGGGGACCGGGGAGCTGTTTTTT,CASSPPSSLGTGELFF
-,TRBJ2-3,-,TRBV19,TGTGCCAGTAGTATAGGCCATGGTGATACGCAGTATTTT,CASSIGHGDTQYF
-,TRBJ2-2,-,TRBV6-5,TGTGCCAGCAGCTACTCGGGTGCGAACACCGGGGAGCTGTTTTTT,CASSYSGANTGELFF
-,TRBJ2-7,-,TRBV7-9,TGTGCCAGCAGCAAAAGCCCGGCACCCGCCGGCCTCTACGAGCAGTACTTC,CASSKSPAPAGLYEQYF
-,TRBJ1-6,few,TRBV5-6,TGTGCCAGCAGCTCAAATGACAGGCTCAATTCACCCCTCCACTTT,CASSSNDRLNSPLHF
-,TRBJ2-5,-,TRBV7-2,TGTGCCAGCAGCTTAATAGAGACCCAGTACTTC,CASSLIETQYF
TRBD1,TRBJ1-6,once,TRBV7-8,TGTGCCAGCAGCCTAATATCAGGGGGCAATTCACCCCTCTACTTT,CASSLISGGNSPLYF
-,TRBJ1-5,-,TRBV7-9,TGTGCCAGCAGTAATAGCAATCAGCCCCAGCATTTT,CASSNSNQPQHF
-,TRBJ2-1,once,TRBV19,TGTGCCAGTAGTATGGCGAGCTGGGGCGATGAGCAGTTCTTC,CASSMASWGDEQFF
TRBD1,TRBJ1-4,-,TRBV27,TGTGCCAGCAGTTTATCGGGGACAGGGGGCGAAAAACTGTTTTTT,CASSLSGTGGEKLFF
TRBD1,TRBJ1-2,-,TRBV5-1,TGCGCCAGCAGCCAGGGGGGGGCCCTGAACTATGGCTACACCTTC,CASSQGGALNYGYTF
TRBD1,TRBJ2-6,-,TRBV4-2,TGTGCCAGCAGACAAGACCTACAGGGGGCGAGTGGGGCCAACGTCCTGACTTTC,CASRQDLQGASGANVLTF
-,TRBJ1-1,-,TRBV23-1,TGCGCCAGCAGTCAACCAGGCCGGGAGGGCAGAAGAGAAGCTTTCTTT,CASSQPGREGRREAFF